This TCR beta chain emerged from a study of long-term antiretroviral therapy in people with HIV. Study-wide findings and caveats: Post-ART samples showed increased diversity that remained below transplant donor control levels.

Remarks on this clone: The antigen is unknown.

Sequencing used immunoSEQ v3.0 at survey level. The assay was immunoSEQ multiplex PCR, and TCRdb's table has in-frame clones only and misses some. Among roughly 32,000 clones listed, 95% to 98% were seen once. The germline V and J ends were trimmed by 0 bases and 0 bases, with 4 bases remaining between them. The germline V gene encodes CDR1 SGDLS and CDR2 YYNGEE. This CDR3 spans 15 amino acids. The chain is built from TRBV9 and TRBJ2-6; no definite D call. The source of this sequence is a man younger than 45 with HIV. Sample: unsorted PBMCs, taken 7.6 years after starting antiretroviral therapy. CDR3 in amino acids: CASSVGSSGANVLTF. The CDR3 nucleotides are TGTGCCAGCAGCGTAGGTAGCTCTGGGGCCAACGTCCTGACTTTC.